This TCR beta chain was captured by sequencing in a study of blood T cell repertoires in COVID-19 (dated by TCRdb to between 2020 and 2021). For the wider study: Samples from collaborators originated in the United States, Italy and Spain and spanned both the acute and convalescent phases of COVID-19. The prospective study material was composed of cDNA or gDNA derived from T cells, B-cell-depleted T cells, or PBMCs. Subjects who had been exposed to COVID-19, were actively infected with it, or had recovered from it provided the deeply sampled blood TCRbeta repertoires that made up the dataset. The repertoires were made available in a free public database intended to serve as a resource for research on the immune response to SARS-CoV-2. The samples were drawn from the first 160 participants of the ongoing ImmuneRACE study and from over 950 subjects provided by 6 global collaborators. Sample metadata almost always included a de-identified subject ID, COVID-19 status, age in years and sex. Where available, HLA class I and class II types were taken from metadata supplied by the sample provider and were not determined by assay-based typing.

CDR1 is given as WNHNN and CDR2 as SYGVQD, both from the germline V gene (reference sequence). The CDR3, from cysteine to phenylalanine, totals 12 residues. The entry retains the CDR3 DNA only, 36 bases that are in frame from base 1. Cut back by 6 bases and 6 bases, the V and J ends lie 8 bases apart. TCRbeta CDR3 regions were amplified from genomic DNA using the immunoSEQ Assay, a bias-controlled multiplex PCR. Regarding the original processing steps: Nucleated cell counts per sample were estimated from amplification of reference gene primers within the assay. To quantify the absolute abundance of each unique TCRbeta CDR3 rearrangement, sequence reads were collapsed and filtered. Productive Simpson clonality was computed per sample as the square root of Simpson's diversity index over productive rearrangements. TCRdb retrieved this table from immuneACCESS and kept in-frame rearrangements only. Not all clones are present; in checked studies, unresolved V genes account for under half, and no reason is known for the remainder. That table is the source of V, J and clone size, and D and trimming were worked out from the DNA. For this sample there are some 50,000 clones; approximately 81% appear just once. The ten largest clones add up to about 2.6% of the sample.

Collaborating institutions collected whole blood in K2EDTA tubes following their own protocols. Collaborator samples were shipped for TCRbeta analysis as frozen whole blood, isolated PBMCs, or DNA extracted from either sample type. Overall study outcomes, separate from this receptor: The amount of clinical and demographic metadata varied by source and participant and was provided uncurated.

A note on this clone: Its recognized antigen is unknown. No base-level quality is on record; no much larger clone is a single base apart.

The sequence joins TRBV10-1 to TRBJ2-2, with a weak D call of TRBD2 (5 bases match). This TCR came from a man in his fifties with acute or convalescent COVID-19. The specimen was peripheral blood. The base sequence is TGCGCCAGCAGGGAGGTCGCCGGGGAGCTGTTTTTT. It specifies CASREVAGELFF.